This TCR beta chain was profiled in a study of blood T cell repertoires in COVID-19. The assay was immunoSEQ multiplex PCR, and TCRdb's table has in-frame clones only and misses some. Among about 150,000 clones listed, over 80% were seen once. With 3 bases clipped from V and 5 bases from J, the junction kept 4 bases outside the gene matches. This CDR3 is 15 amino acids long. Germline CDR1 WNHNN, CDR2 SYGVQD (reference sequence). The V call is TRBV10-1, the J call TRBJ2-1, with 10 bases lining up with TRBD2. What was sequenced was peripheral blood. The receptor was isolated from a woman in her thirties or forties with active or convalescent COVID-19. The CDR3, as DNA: TGCGCCAGCAGTGAAGACCTAGCGGGGGACAATGAGCAGTTCTTC. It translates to CASSEDLAGDNEQFF.